This T cell receptor (beta chain) originates from a study of blood T cell repertoires in COVID-19. The wider study: Sites across the United States, Italy and Spain contributed samples from acute and convalescent COVID-19. T cells, B-cell-depleted T cells, or PBMCs provided the cDNA or gDNA that served as material.

The CDR3 is made up of 13 amino acids. Germline lookup yields CDR1 MNHEY and CDR2 SVGAGI. V gave up 8 bases and J gave up 12 bases; unmatched junction bases: 12. In the authors' methods: Amplification of reference gene primers was used by the study to estimate nucleated cell counts. Sequenced by immunoSEQ multiplex PCR; TCRdb stores in-frame clones only, minus some. V and J calls and clone size are those listed in that table; D and trimming were worked out from the DNA. The sample carries 65,000 to 90,000 clones, around 82% recorded once. By sample share, this clone is medium-sized. The chain employs TRBV6-5 and TRBJ1-1; the match to TRBD1 covers 10 bases. The clonotype was recovered from a human donor in a cohort sampled during active COVID-19. The sample was peripheral blood. The CDR3, as DNA: TGTGCCAGCCGCACCGACAGGGGGCGCAGATCTTTCTTT. It translates to CASRTDRGRRSFF.